One sample yielded the 18 T cell receptor beta chains listed below, sequenced in a study of human T cells and chemical hapten exposure. The time point here: patch test 3, about 24 weeks after DPC sensitization. The treatment: therapeutic diphenylcyclopropenone sensitization with weekly scalp DPC. MiXCR was run by TCRdb on the RACE reads, yielding one entry per CDR3 protein. Of around 150,000 distinct CDR3 sequences in the sample, 25% to 30% were seen once. Specimen: whole blood, collected in connection with sensitization to the hapten diphenylcyclopropenone (DPC). Receptor source: a woman younger than 35 with alopecia areata. Some clones in this sample may be carry-over from other donors' samples.

This clonotype was seen a few times. The chain is built from TRBV7-9 and TRBJ2-2; 7 positions agree with TRBD1. The CDR3 is 14 amino acids. Trimming at V came to 7 bases and at J to 1 base, leaving 3 bases not matched to a gene. Germline lookup yields CDR1 SEHNR and CDR2 FQNEAQ (reference sequence). As DNA, the CDR3 is TGTGCCAGCATAAGGACAGGGAACACCGGGGAGCTGTTTTTT. It is translated as CASIRTGNTGELFF.

V usage is TRBV20-1 and J usage is TRBJ2-3; D gene ambiguous. Germline-derived CDR1 and CDR2 are DFQATT and SNEGSKA (reference sequence). The length of the CDR3 is 14 residues. V gave up 3 bases and J gave up 11 bases, with 21 bases separating them. CDR3 bases: TGCAGTGCTAGCTCCGATTCAGCCTCCGCCCTGCAGTATTTT. Residues: CSASSDSASALQYF.

V gene TRBV11-2 combines with J gene TRBJ2-3; TRBD2 matches at 8 bases. Per germline, CDR1 SGHAT and CDR2 FQNNGV. The ends lost 5 bases at V and 2 bases at J; junction bases unmatched: 9. This CDR3 region has 16 residues. The CDR3: CASSSRLASFTDTQYF. DNA of the CDR3: TGTGCCAGCAGCAGCAGACTAGCGAGTTTCACAGATACGCAGTATTTT.

This chain uses TRBV4-1 with TRBJ1-5; D is uncertain. This CDR3 comprises 14 residues. Germline values: CDR1 MGHRA, CDR2 YSYEKL. Trimming pared 1 base from V and 10 bases from J, leaving 14 bases between. CDR3 loop: CASSQARTNLPQHF. CDR3 sequence (DNA): TGCGCCAGCAGCCAAGCGCGGACCAACCTTCCCCAGCATTTT.

The chain recombines TRBV6-6 with TRBJ1-5; D possibly corresponds to TRBD1 (6 bases). This CDR3 is built from 15 residues. Germline V gene lookup returns CDR1 MNHNY and CDR2 SVGAGI (reference sequence). Trimming took 5 bases from V and 6 from J, leaving 17 bases between them. CDR3 residues: CASSKGGAWGQPQHF. The CDR3 DNA sequence: TGTGCCAGCAGTAAAGGGGGGGCGTGGGGTCAGCCCCAGCATTTT.

This chain connects TRBV12-3 or TRBV12-4 to TRBJ2-5; D not certain. Trimming took 5 bases from V and 7 from J, leaving 26 bases between them. The CDR3 is 17 residues long. As DNA, the CDR3 is TGTGCCAGCAGTGTAATTCAGACCGACAACCCGGTCCCGACCCAGTACTTC. This encodes CASSVIQTDNPVPTQYF.

In this sample, this clonotype turned up a few times. The rearrangement joins TRBV20-1 to TRBJ2-1; no clear D. Germline CDR1 reads DFQATT; CDR2 reads SNEGSKA (reference sequence). This CDR3 is 13 amino acids long. V lost 3 bases and J lost 9, with 15 bases in between. CDR3 sequence reads: CSARPIEDTEQFF. The CDR3 DNA sequence: TGCAGTGCTAGGCCTATCGAAGATACTGAGCAGTTCTTC.

This chain joins TRBV5-1 and TRBJ2-2; possibly TRBD1 or TRBD2 for D (5 bases each). From germline, CDR1 is SGHRS and CDR2 YFSETQ. The CDR3 is 15 amino acids. With 3 bases removed from V and 6 bases from J, the gap between germline ends came to 15 bases. The CDR3 sequence: CASSSSPGRSGELFF. The CDR3 DNA reads as TGCGCCAGCAGCTCCTCCCCGGGGCGGTCCGGGGAGCTGTTTTTT.

This clonotype was seen only once. This chain uses TRBV7-2 with TRBJ2-3; 8 nucleotides agree with TRBD2. Per the germline V gene, CDR1 is SGHTA and CDR2 is FQGNSA. This CDR3 has 15 amino acids. The V segment lost 6 bases and the J segment 1 base; nucleotides outside the gene matches: 6. CDR3 nucleotide sequence: TGTGCCAGCAGACGAACTAGCGGACGCACAGATACGCAGTATTTT. Translated: CASRRTSGRTDTQYF.

CDR3 in amino acids: CASSQSTRQHTGELFF. CDR3 in DNA: TGTGCCAGCAGCCAGAGTACCCGACAGCACACCGGGGAGCTGTTTTTT. This chain uses TRBV4-2 with TRBJ2-2; D possibly corresponds to TRBD1 (5 bases). The ends were cut back, 3 bases at V and 3 bases at J, with 14 bases in the middle. The germline V gene encodes CDR1 LGHNA and CDR2 YNFKEQ. The CDR3 is 16 amino acids.

The chain couples TRBV27 to TRBJ2-2; 7 nucleotides align to TRBD1. Germline trimming cut 3 bases from V and 1 base from J; bases unmatched to any gene: 2. This CDR3 spans 15 amino acids. Germline V gene sequence: CDR1 MNHEY, CDR2 SMNVEV (reference sequence). CDR3 coding DNA: TGTGCCAGCAGTTTTGGGACAGAGAACACCGGGGAGCTGTTTTTT. As protein: CASSFGTENTGELFF.

This chain joins TRBV6-1 and TRBJ2-4; tentatively, D is TRBD1 (5 bases). This CDR3 is built from 11 residues. Trimming pared 2 bases from V and 11 bases from J, leaving 7 bases between. CDR1 and CDR2 (germline): MNHNS, SASEGT. The CDR3 loop is CASSELGVQYF. The CDR3 DNA reads as TGTGCCAGCAGTGAATTAGGGGTTCAGTACTTC.

The chain links TRBV27 to TRBJ2-7; 8 bases align to TRBD2. The CDR3 covers 13 residues. V was pared by 5 bases and J by 9 bases, with 9 bases of the junction left unmatched. In germline, CDR1 is MNHEY, CDR2 SMNVEV (reference sequence). CDR3 sequence (DNA): TGTGCCAGCAGTATTTCGGGGGGGTTCGGGCAGTACTTC. Its protein product is CASSISGGFGQYF.

CDR3 sequence: CASRTTGLAGYANTGELFF. CDR3 nucleotides: TGTGCCAGCAGGACAACGGGACTAGCGGGATACGCGAACACCGGGGAGCTGTTTTTT. The rearrangement joins TRBV7-9 to TRBJ2-2; TRBD2 matches at 13 bases. V was pared by 6 bases and J by 0 bases, with 10 bases of the junction left unmatched. The CDR3 is made up of 19 amino acids. CDR1 SEHNR and CDR2 FQNEAQ come from the germline V gene (reference sequence).

The chain is built from TRBV5-1 and TRBJ2-5, with 10 bases fitting TRBD2. V shed 4 bases, J shed 0 bases, and the junction held 6 bases outside the gene matches. The CDR3 is 16 amino acids. The germline CDR1 and CDR2 sequences are SGHRS and YFSETQ. CDR3 coding DNA: TGCGCCAGCAGCCCCAGGACTAGCGGATACCAAGAGACCCAGTACTTC. Translation: CASSPRTSGYQETQYF.

V and J are TRBV6-2 or TRBV6-3 and TRBJ2-7; unclear D gene. Germline values: CDR1 MNHEY, CDR2 SVGEGT. Deletions cut 2 bases from V and 1 base from J, with 6 bases between. This CDR3 contains 13 residues. CDR3 bases: TGTGCCAGCAGTTACGAGGTTTCCTACGAGCAGTACTTC. This codes for CASSYEVSYEQYF.

This clonotype was observed many times. J is TRBJ2-3 and V is TRBV5-4; 7 nucleotides match TRBD2. This CDR3 has 17 amino acids. The V and J ends lost 2 bases and 3 bases, in that order; junction bases with no gene match: 12. The germline CDR1 and CDR2 sequences are SGHNT and YYREEE (reference sequence). CDR3 bases: TGTGCCAGCAGCTTAGCCCTCCGCGCGGGAGCGACAGATACGCAGTATTTT. Amino acids: CASSLALRAGATDTQYF.

There are many counts of this clonotype. V gene TRBV6-1 combines with J gene TRBJ1-5, with no clear D. The ends were cut back, 6 bases at V and 6 bases at J, with 12 bases in the middle. Germline CDR1 and CDR2: MNHNS and SASEGT. This CDR3 contains 13 residues. The CDR3 sequence is CASRETGGQPQHF. CDR3 bases: TGTGCCAGCAGGGAGACGGGTGGTCAGCCCCAGCATTTT.